The present TCR beta chain was sequenced within a study of blood T cell repertoires in COVID-19. About the research overall: PBMCs, B-cell-depleted T cells, or T cells were the source of the cDNA or gDNA that made up the material.

In the original processing: Amplifying reference gene primers gave estimates of nucleated cell counts. Libraries were prepared by immunoSEQ multiplex PCR; TCRdb keeps only in-frame clonotypes and omits some of them. The DNA gave D and trimming, while V, J and clone size come from that table. The sample includes 95,000 to 150,000 clones, 70% to 85% seen only once; the top ten take 0.7% to 1%. V gave up 7 bases and J gave up 8 bases, with 18 bases separating them. CDR1 and CDR2 (germline): SGDLS, YYNGEE. The CDR3 extends over 13 amino acids. The sequencing input was peripheral blood. The TCR was taken from a human donor with acute or convalescent COVID-19. The donor label of this sample is uncertain. The gene calls are TRBV9 and TRBJ1-2; D is ambiguous. CDR3 residues: CASGELAARGYTF. The CDR3 bases are TGTGCCAGCGGTGAGTTAGCGGCCCGAGGCTACACCTTC.